Listed below are T cell receptor beta chains from one sample, sequenced in a study of shared clonotypes between healthy human individuals. Some clones are missing from TCRdb's copy, which holds only in-frame ones; the method was immunoSEQ multiplex PCR. This table has millions of clones, more than 80% appearing once. The sequenced sample consisted of naive CD4+ T cells sorted from blood. The receptors were sampled from a man between 18 and 35 years old in good health. CDR3s include the opening cysteine and the closing phenylalanine or tryptophan. D genes are given only for firm matches. Not all rows give a size; the values are once, few, many and, for expanded clones, a class.

j_call,v_call,d_call,clone_size,cdr3_aa,cdr3_nt
TRBJ1-6,TRBV6-5,-,-,CASSYSPSNSPLHF,TGTGCCAGCAGTTACTCCCCATCAAATTCACCCCTCCACTTT
TRBJ1-2,TRBV7-8,-,-,CASSLAEPRGAGGYTF,TGTGCCAGCAGCTTAGCGGAGCCACGGGGCGCGGGAGGCTACACCTTC
TRBJ2-2,TRBV10-3,-,-,CAISESDYTGELFF,TGTGCCATCAGTGAGTCGGATTACACCGGGGAGCTGTTTTTT
TRBJ2-1,TRBV7-2,-,-,CASSLGVRGQSEQFF,TGTGCCAGCAGCTTAGGTGTGCGGGGTCAAAGCGAGCAGTTCTTC
TRBJ1-2,TRBV7-9,-,-,CASSLSSPGGYGYTF,TGTGCCAGCAGCTTATCCTCCCCAGGAGGGTATGGCTACACCTTC
TRBJ1-5,TRBV19,-,-,CASSFPQRGHQNQPQHF,TGTGCCAGTAGTTTCCCACAAAGGGGCCACCAGAATCAGCCCCAGCATTTT
TRBJ1-1,TRBV10-1,TRBD1,-,CASSGQGNTEAFF,TGCGCCAGCAGTGGACAGGGGAACACTGAAGCTTTCTTT
TRBJ1-1,TRBV11-3,-,-,CASSLRQGGTEAFF,TGTGCCAGCAGCTTAAGGCAGGGTGGGACTGAAGCTTTCTTT
TRBJ2-7,TRBV11-2,-,-,CASSLRSPGRSYEQYF,TGTGCCAGCAGCTTAAGGAGCCCAGGGAGGTCCTACGAGCAGTACTTC
TRBJ2-5,TRBV21-1,-,-,CASSKVFGRDPQETQYF,TGTGCCAGCAGCAAAGTCTTTGGGAGGGACCCCCAAGAGACCCAGTACTTC
TRBJ1-1,TRBV28,TRBD1,-,CASRRTGDTEAFF,TGTGCCAGCAGGAGGACAGGGGACACTGAAGCTTTCTTT
TRBJ2-2,TRBV7-9,-,few,CASSPHTGELFF,TGTGCCAGCAGCCCCCACACCGGGGAGCTGTTTTTT
TRBJ1-5,TRBV19,-,-,CASSIEAAGRVRNQPQHF,TGTGCCAGTAGTATAGAGGCGGCGGGCAGGGTACGCAATCAGCCCCAGCATTTT
TRBJ1-2,TRBV18,-,-,CASSPTGPANYGYTF,TGTGCCAGCTCACCAACGGGACCCGCTAACTATGGCTACACCTTC
TRBJ1-1,TRBV6-5,-,-,CASRPHRDPNTEAFF,TGTGCCAGCAGACCCCACCGGGACCCGAACACTGAAGCTTTCTTT
TRBJ2-7,TRBV7-2,TRBD1,-,CASSSTGGGDEQYF,TGTGCCAGCAGCTCGACAGGGGGAGGAGACGAGCAGTACTTC
TRBJ1-5,TRBV28,-,-,CASSPRGQPQHF,TGTGCCAGCAGCCCACGGGGTCAGCCCCAGCATTTT
TRBJ2-2,TRBV27,-,-,CASSPRPLQGSEELFF,TGTGCCAGCAGTCCCCGACCCTTACAGGGATCGGAGGAGCTGTTTTTT
TRBJ2-1,TRBV2,TRBD2,many,CASSEESRLAGWSNEQFF,TGTGCCAGCAGTGAAGAATCCCGACTAGCGGGGTGGTCCAATGAGCAGTTCTTC
TRBJ1-1,TRBV2,-,-,CASRGRGGNTEAFF,TGTGCCAGCAGAGGACGGGGGGGTAACACTGAAGCTTTCTTT
TRBJ2-7,TRBV27,TRBD2,-,CASSPSTGMGGYEQYF,TGTGCCAGCAGTCCGTCGACCGGGATGGGGGGGTACGAGCAGTACTTC
TRBJ1-3,TRBV19,TRBD1,-,CASSKRDRGSYSGNTIYF,TGTGCCAGTAGTAAACGGGACAGGGGCTCCTACTCTGGAAACACCATATATTTT
TRBJ2-7,TRBV4-1,TRBD2,-,CASSHQAGASGSYEQYF,TGCGCCAGCAGCCACCAGGCAGGAGCTAGCGGGAGCTACGAGCAGTACTTC
TRBJ1-3,TRBV11-2,TRBD1,-,CASSLSSGTGTGNTIYF,TGTGCCAGCAGCCTAAGCTCCGGGACAGGGACTGGAAACACCATATATTTT
TRBJ1-1,TRBV19,-,few,CASNGGFGTEAFF,TGTGCCAGTAACGGGGGTTTTGGCACTGAAGCTTTCTTT
TRBJ2-7,TRBV5-6,TRBD2,-,CASSRDRLANEQYF,TGTGCCAGCAGCCGAGATAGACTAGCCAACGAGCAGTACTTC
TRBJ1-6,TRBV19,-,once,CASSTVKGLGINSPLHF,TGTGCCAGTAGTACGGTCAAGGGTCTAGGAATAAATTCACCCCTCCACTTT
TRBJ2-2,TRBV5-1,-,-,CASSLSGADGELFF,TGCGCCAGCAGCTTGTCGGGGGCTGACGGGGAGCTGTTTTTT
TRBJ1-1,TRBV10-3,TRBD1,-,CATYSGTGVEAFF,TGTGCCACCTATTCCGGGACAGGGGTTGAAGCTTTCTTT
TRBJ1-2,TRBV30,-,once,CAWRLSVGGYTF,TGTGCCTGGAGGCTCTCGGTGGGTGGCTACACCTTC
TRBJ1-1,TRBV6-5,TRBD1,-,CASTSRQGGTEAFF,TGTGCCAGCACCTCTCGACAGGGGGGCACTGAAGCTTTCTTT
TRBJ1-2,TRBV6-4,-,-,CASSEGPAARYGYTF,TGTGCCAGCAGTGAAGGACCCGCCGCGCGGTATGGCTACACCTTC
TRBJ1-1,TRBV10-3,-,-,CAISEGISGPEAFF,TGTGCCATCAGTGAGGGTATTAGTGGTCCTGAAGCTTTCTTT